This T cell receptor (beta chain) stems from a study of T-cell reconstitution after alpha-beta-depleted transplantation in children. Study-level points and caveats: T-cell counts and diversity at one year following transplant were attributed mainly to newly produced T cells.

CDR3 length equals 11 residues. CDR1 DFQATT and CDR2 SNEGSKA come from the germline V gene (reference sequence). In its sample, this clonotype was seen a few times. As yet, its antigen is unknown. Unique molecular identifiers were used to barcode this TCRbeta library. Using its own MiXCR run on the PCR reads, TCRdb lists one record per CDR3 protein. This sample carries almost 500,000 distinct CDR3 sequences, approximately 10% of them seen once, and the ten largest clones take 2%. The J gene is TRBJ2-7, the V gene TRBV20-1, with 8 nucleotides matching TRBD2. The TCR was taken from a child aged 2-9 years with inherited bone marrow failure, due to receive a stem cell transplant. This specimen consisted of PBMCs, obtained before TCRalphabeta/CD19-depleted stem cell transplant. The CDR3 loop is CKSGGRYEQYF. In DNA form, the CDR3 reads TGCAAGTCGGGGGGGCGCTACGAGCAGTACTTC.